Sequencing of this T cell receptor beta chain was carried out in a study of OX40 agonist ivuxolimab in advanced cancers. Study context: Dose-escalation patients' cancers were hepatocellular carcinoma, melanoma, renal cell or head and neck cancer. A male proportion of about 86% was recorded, with mean age approximately 57 years and range about 23 to 90. General study findings and limits: Some of the nonresponding patients also showed low levels of normalized T-cell clonal expansion.

The germline V gene encodes CDR1 SQVTM and CDR2 ANQGSEA. There are 15 residues in the CDR3. Trimming cost V 6 bases and J 9 bases; bases outside gene matches: 15. TCRdb's table, derived via immunoSEQ multiplex PCR, lists solely in-frame clones and lacks some. In the table there are 60,000 to 75,000 clones, less than 90% of which are singletons. Notes on this clone: Its antigen is undetermined.

The TCR was taken from an adult with an advanced solid tumor such as melanoma, head and neck, liver or kidney cancer. The V call is TRBV29-1, the J call TRBJ2-1; TRBD1 aligns across 9 bases. The sample in question was CD4+ or CD8+ T cells sorted from blood, obtained in a trial of the OX40 agonist ivuxolimab. This CDR3 is CSVKPTGGDISEQFF. CDR3 nucleotides: TGCAGCGTCAAACCCACAGGGGGCGATATCAGTGAGCAGTTCTTC.